Described below is a single T cell receptor beta chain sequence and its context. Its antigen remains unidentified. Time point noted: after dendritic cell vaccination, including at tumor progression/relapse. The data were taken from a study of glioma-infiltrating T cells after dendritic cell vaccination. Findings and caveats of the study: No direct clonality-survival link was found; a diverse polyclonal response may matter. Complete blood and tumor specimen sets were limited to few patients.

The CDR3 spans 16 residues. V lost 5 bases and J 7 bases, leaving 21 bases between the germline ends. The germline V gene has CDR1 SEHNR and CDR2 FQNEAQ (reference sequence). Using immunoSEQ multiplex PCR, the repertoire was profiled, and TCRdb retains in-frame clones only, with some absent. In the table there are approximately 48,000 clones, 89% of which are singletons. This sample comprised blood, obtained after dendritic cell vaccination. V usage is TRBV7-9 and J usage is TRBJ2-1, with TRBD1 as a possible D gene (6 bases). This receptor was identified in a human donor with glioblastoma. The CDR3 DNA reads as TGTGCCAGCAGCCTAACGGCTCTCGGGACACGGAATGAGCAGTTCTTC. Protein sequence: CASSLTALGTRNEQFF.